This T cell receptor beta chain was captured by sequencing in a study of shared clonotypes between healthy human individuals. Study information: Donors had three CD4 naive, three CD4 memory, two CD8 naive and one CD8 memory plate apiece.

This CDR3 contains 13 residues. Trimming took off 6 bases at V and 5 bases at J, with 11 bases between the two ends. Germline V gene sequence: CDR1 SGHVS, CDR2 FNYEAQ. Generated by immunoSEQ multiplex PCR, the TCRdb table keeps only in-frame clones and is missing some. Among hundreds of thousands of clones listed, around 74% were seen once. Sequenced: memory CD4+ T cells sorted from blood. Stated subset: CD45RA-negative fraction. The chain links TRBV7-6 to TRBJ1-5; D is undetermined. The sequence was collected from a woman in her 30s in good health. The CDR3, as DNA: TGTGCCAGCAGTTCGGACCCAGATCAGCCCCAGCATTTT. Its translation is CASSSDPDQPQHF.